A single sample gave rise to the 23 T cell receptor beta chains below, sequenced in a study of brain T cells in children with intractable seizures. The data were produced by immunoSEQ multiplex PCR, yet TCRdb's version contains in-frame clones alone and is incomplete. The profile shows some 20,000 clones, 94% of them singletons. The material was peripheral blood, obtained at surgery. The receptors derive from a boy between 10 and 17 years old with focal cortical dysplasia and intractable seizures.

This chain's CDR3 is CASSGTSGADTQYF. The CDR3 DNA follows: TGTGCCAGCAGTGGGACTAGCGGGGCAGATACGCAGTATTTT. This chain uses TRBV6-4 with TRBJ2-3; 12 bases line up with TRBD2. The CDR3 has 14 residues. The ends lost 4 bases at V and 4 bases at J; junction bases unmatched: 0. Germline V gene sequence: CDR1 MRHNA, CDR2 SNTAGT.

The rearrangement joins TRBV6-5 to TRBJ1-2; tentatively, D is TRBD1 (5 bases). The CDR3 extends over 15 amino acids. Germline CDR1 MNHEY, CDR2 SVGAGI. The V end lost 6 bases, the J end lost 4 bases, and 18 bases lay between the germline ends. CDR3 sequence: CASSTDYRSFYGYTF. CDR3 nucleotides: TGTGCCAGCAGCACCGACTACAGGTCCTTCTATGGCTACACCTTC.

This chain uses TRBV2 with TRBJ2-5; TRBD2 matches at 9 bases. Trimming cost V 3 bases and J 4 bases; bases outside gene matches: 6. The CDR3 covers 15 residues. Per the germline V gene, CDR1 is SNHLY and CDR2 is FYNNEI. CDR3 sequence (DNA): TGTGCCAGCAGTGACGGTAGCGGGGGCCTAGAGACCCAGTACTTC. Amino acid sequence: CASSDGSGGLETQYF.

The gene calls are TRBV19 and TRBJ2-1; 8 bases are a match to TRBD1. J lost 5 bases, V lost 6 bases, and 3 bases had no gene match. The germline CDR1 and CDR2 sequences are LNHDA and SQIVND (reference sequence). The CDR3 loop spans 13 amino acids. The CDR3 sequence: CASRGQENNEQFF. CDR3 bases: TGTGCCAGTAGGGGACAGGAGAACAATGAGCAGTTCTTC.

V is TRBV4-1 and J is TRBJ2-3; TRBD2 matches at 15 bases. This CDR3 contains 16 residues. Looked up from germline, CDR1 is MGHRA and CDR2 is YSYEKL. V shed 0 bases and J 7 bases; nucleotides not matched to a gene: 2. The CDR3 DNA reads as TGCGCCAGCAGCCAAGAGGGACTAGCGGGGGGATATACGCAGTATTTT. This sequence encodes CASSQEGLAGGYTQYF.

V usage is TRBV24-1 and J usage is TRBJ2-7; 10 bases line up with TRBD1. CDR3 length: 14 amino acids. The trim removed 7 bases at V and 2 bases at J, leaving 4 bases unmatched. CDR1 KGHDR and CDR2 SFDVKD come from the germline V gene. Here the CDR3 DNA reads TGTGCCACCAGGGACAGGGGGGCCGCCTACGAGCAGTACTTC. This codes for CATRDRGAAYEQYF.

The genes are TRBV12-3 or TRBV12-4 and TRBJ1-2, with unresolved D. This CDR3 comprises 11 residues. Trimming removed 3 bases from V and 4 bases from J, with 3 bases in between. The CDR3 protein is CASSLLYGYTF. The CDR3 DNA sequence: TGTGCCAGCAGTTTGCTCTATGGCTACACCTTC.

The chain joins TRBV5-6 to TRBJ2-5, with D perhaps assigned TRBD1 or TRBD2 (5 bases each). This CDR3 spans 17 amino acids. Per germline, CDR1 SGHDT and CDR2 YYEEEE. V was cut by 1 base and J by 0 bases, with 16 bases left in between. The CDR3 region is CASSLWYPGTYQETQYF. CDR3 bases: TGTGCCAGCAGCTTGTGGTATCCAGGGACCTACCAAGAGACCCAGTACTTC.

CDR3 in amino acids: CASSDEGESYGYTF. The CDR3 DNA sequence: TGTGCCAGCAGTGACGAAGGGGAAAGCTATGGCTACACCTTC. The V call is TRBV2, the J call TRBJ1-2; D possibly corresponds to TRBD1 (5 bases). Germline CDR1 SNHLY, CDR2 FYNNEI. The CDR3 has 14 residues. Deletions cut 3 bases from V and 4 bases from J, with 12 bases between.

This clone was detected only once. The chain has TRBV7-9 and TRBJ2-1; 14 bases agree with TRBD2. The CDR3 covers 17 residues. Germline CDR1 and CDR2: SEHNR and FQNEAQ (reference sequence). The V segment lost 1 base and the J segment 4 bases; nucleotides outside the gene matches: 3. CDR3 region: CASSLGGLAGEYNEQFF. The CDR3 DNA is TGTGCCAGCAGCTTAGGGGGACTAGCGGGGGAGTACAATGAGCAGTTCTTC.

The V and J genes are TRBV7-2 and TRBJ1-2; no definite D call. This CDR3 contains 15 residues. Trimming stripped 5 bases from V and 5 bases from J, with 18 bases between. CDR1 is SGHTA and CDR2 is FQGNSA in the germline V gene. The CDR3 region has the DNA TGTGCCAGCAGCCCTAGCACGGGAGTTGGATATGGCTACACCTTC. The encoded protein is CASSPSTGVGYGYTF.

The chain recombines TRBV2 with TRBJ2-3; no clear D. The CDR3 is 13 amino acids. The V gene's germline CDR1 is SNHLY and CDR2 FYNNEI. Trimming left V 6 bases short and J 0 bases short, with 7 bases between. The CDR3 DNA reads as TGTGCCAGCAGGGTGGGAAGCACAGATACGCAGTATTTT. Its protein is CASRVGSTDTQYF.

This clone was counted a single time. The CDR3 is CASSPGGSNQPQHF. CDR3 sequence (DNA): TGCGCCAGCAGCCCCGGGGGGAGCAATCAGCCCCAGCATTTT. The J gene is TRBJ1-5, the V gene TRBV4-1; weak D call: TRBD1 (5 bases). CDR1 is MGHRA and CDR2 is YSYEKL in the germline V gene. The CDR3 has 14 amino acids. V was clipped by 4 bases and J by 1 base, with 8 bases between them.

This chain joins TRBV5-1 and TRBJ2-3, with TRBD2 matching over 7 bases. Trimming took 4 bases from V and 2 from J; bases not matched to a gene: 16. The CDR3 runs to 18 residues. From germline, CDR1 is SGHRS and CDR2 YFSETQ. The CDR3, as DNA: TGCGCCAGCAGCCCGGGAGGAGCCCTTAATTGGGACACAGATACGCAGTATTTT. Translating it yields CASSPGGALNWDTDTQYF.

The V gene is TRBV7-2, the J gene TRBJ2-7; no firm D call. This CDR3 comprises 13 residues. V was shortened by 8 bases and J by 0 bases, with 11 bases between the two germline ends. The V gene's germline CDR1 is SGHTA and CDR2 FQGNSA. In nucleotides, the CDR3 is TGTGCCAGCGCACGGCCTGGCTCCTACGAGCAGTACTTC. Amino acids: CASARPGSYEQYF.

The chain recombines TRBV5-1 with TRBJ2-5; the D is unclear. Germline V gene sequence: CDR1 SGHRS, CDR2 YFSETQ. V was cut by 4 bases and J by 2 bases, with 18 bases left in between. This CDR3 comprises 16 residues. The CDR3 bases are TGCGCCAGCAGCCTGACGGCCGGCGAAGGGCAAGAGACCCAGTACTTC. It encodes CASSLTAGEGQETQYF.

This clone was observed once. The chain links TRBV28 to TRBJ2-3, with D possibly being TRBD1 (6 bases). The CDR3 is 16 residues long. V was shortened by 7 bases and J by 6 bases, with 23 bases between the two germline ends. From germline, CDR1 is MDHEN and CDR2 SYDVKM. The CDR3 DNA reads TGTGCCAGCACCGAACGGACAGCGGAGTCGAGGGATACGCAGTATTTT. Translated: CASTERTAESRDTQYF.

This sequence joins TRBV29-1 and TRBJ1-2; no firm D call. The V end lost 6 bases, the J end lost 8 bases, and 13 bases lay between the germline ends. The CDR3 has 11 amino acids. Germline V CDR1 and CDR2: SQVTM, ANQGSEA. The CDR3 reads CSVGRSRGYTF. The DNA for the CDR3 is TGCAGCGTGGGCCGGTCTAGGGGCTACACCTTC.

This clone was found once. The gene calls are TRBV12-3 or TRBV12-4 and TRBJ1-2, with D unresolved. The CDR3 is 13 residues long. With 2 bases removed from V and 1 base from J, the gap between germline ends came to 5 bases. Here the CDR3 reads CASSLIVNYGYTF. The CDR3 DNA sequence: TGTGCCAGCAGTTTAATCGTTAACTATGGCTACACCTTC.

This chain connects TRBV9 to TRBJ2-1; TRBD2 matches 10 bases. Trimming removed 0 bases from V and 8 bases from J; junction bases left unmatched: 11. The CDR3 runs to 17 residues. The germline V gene has CDR1 SGDLS and CDR2 YYNGEE. For the CDR3, the DNA is TGTGCCAGCAGCGTAGGGTCTAGCGGGAGTAATAACGATGAGCAGTTCTTC. Encoded protein: CASSVGSSGSNNDEQFF. The variable domain in full, with the rest retrieved from reference TRBV9 and TRBJ2-1, is DSGVTQTPKHLITATGQRVTLRCSPRSGDLSVYWYQQSLDQGLQFLIQYYNGEERAKGNILERFSAQQFPDLHSELNLSSLELGDSALYFCASSVGSSGSNNDEQFFGPGTRLTVL.

The chain employs TRBV21-1 and TRBJ1-5; the table calls TRBD1, which could not be checked here. TRBV21-1 is listed as a pseudogene. The CDR3 totals 14 residues. The DNA for the CDR3 is TGTGCCAGCAGCAAATCAGGGGGCGATCAGCCCCAGCATTTT. Translation gives CASSKSGGDQPQHF.

V and J are TRBV14 and TRBJ1-6; D is uncertain. This CDR3 has 13 amino acids. Between the trimmed V and J ends, which lost 4 bases and 8 bases, there was a span of 9 bases. Per germline, CDR1 SGHDN and CDR2 FVKESK. The CDR3 is CASSRTVHSPLHF. The CDR3 DNA follows: TGTGCCAGCAGCCGAACGGTACATTCACCCCTCCACTTT.

The gene calls are TRBV7-9 and TRBJ2-2, with D tentatively TRBD2 (6 bases). Deletions cut 2 bases from V and 1 base from J, with 8 bases between. The V gene's germline CDR1 is SEHNR and CDR2 FQNEAQ (reference sequence). The CDR3 loop spans 15 amino acids. As DNA, the CDR3 is TGTGCCAGCAGCTTAAAGGGAGGGAACACCGGGGAGCTGTTTTTT. This gives the protein CASSLKGGNTGELFF.